These 8 T cell receptor beta chains came from one sample sequenced in a study of identical twins listed by TCRdb under 2016. The receptor library was made with 5' RACE. This sample was sequenced with an Illumina HiSeq 2000. TCRdb reprocessed the public reads (quality trimming at Q25 with fastp, clone calling with MiXCR) and kept in-frame beta chains. Every entry covers one CDR3 protein and lists the most common genes and DNA from its rows. Present in this sample are under 250,000 distinct CDR3 sequences, around 6.8% of which were seen just once. The ten largest clones represent just under 2% of the sample. The same specimen was also included in a second study, on yellow fever vaccine responses in identical twins.

What was sequenced was memory (CD45RO+) T cells sorted from blood. What this sample's cell subset or site label stands for: CD45RO+ enriched T cells. These receptors were taken from a woman under 30 in good health.

The chain employs TRBV18 and TRBJ1-2; tentative D call: TRBD1 (6 bases). This CDR3 is 12 amino acids long. Germline V gives CDR1 KGHSH, CDR2 LQKENI. V was cut by 6 bases and J by 6 bases, with 11 bases left in between. The CDR3 region is CASSYRDHGYTF. Written as DNA, the CDR3 is TGTGCCAGCTCCTACAGGGACCATGGCTACACCTTC.

This clonotype has ten or more counts. The J gene is TRBJ2-4, the V gene TRBV18; tentatively, D is TRBD1 or TRBD2 (5 bases each). Germline-derived CDR1 and CDR2 are KGHSH and LQKENI. The germline V and J ends were trimmed by 3 bases and 8 bases, with 11 bases remaining between them. The CDR3 consists of 13 residues. This chain's CDR3 is CASSPRDLDIQYF. Here the CDR3 DNA reads TGTGCCAGCTCACCCCGGGACCTGGACATTCAGTACTTC.

This clonotype appeared many times. V and J are TRBV27 and TRBJ2-7; possible D gene TRBD2, 6 bases. Trimming left V 5 bases short and J 3 bases short, with 14 bases between. This CDR3 spans 14 amino acids. Germline CDR1 reads MNHEY; CDR2 reads SMNVEV (reference sequence). The CDR3 loop is CASSPRDFFYEQYF. The CDR3 nucleotides read TGTGCCAGCAGTCCACGGGACTTTTTCTACGAGCAGTACTTC.

This clonotype was found many times. The CDR3 spells CASSYAGQGFYTQYF. DNA for the CDR3: TGTGCCAGCAGTTACGCGGGACAGGGATTTTATACGCAGTATTTT. The chain joins TRBV6-2 or TRBV6-3 to TRBJ2-3, with 9 bases matching TRBD1. The CDR3 covers 15 residues. Germline lookup yields CDR1 MNHEY and CDR2 SVGEGT. Trimming at V came to 2 bases and at J to 7 bases, leaving 7 bases not matched to a gene.

As to this clonotype: A read error is possible here, since a much larger clone lies one base away. The chain couples TRBV27 to TRBJ2-3, with no clear D. Germline V CDR1 and CDR2: MNHEY, SMNVEV (reference sequence). Trimming pared 2 bases from V and 2 bases from J, leaving 11 bases between. The CDR3 has 15 amino acids. In nucleotides, the CDR3 is TGTGCCAGCAGTTTAGGCGGAACATTCACAGATACGCAGTATTTT. It yields the protein CASSLGGTFTDTQYF.

This rearrangement joins TRBV28 to TRBJ2-7; TRBD1 matches at 9 bases. Per the germline V gene, CDR1 is MDHEN and CDR2 is SYDVKM. With 6 bases clipped from V and 9 bases from J, the junction kept 15 bases outside the gene matches. This CDR3 is 15 amino acids long. CDR3 amino acids: CASRGIRDRDPLQYF. The CDR3 DNA reads TGTGCCAGCAGGGGAATCCGGGACAGGGACCCTCTGCAGTACTTC.

The chain uses TRBV4-1 and TRBJ1-2, with D possibly TRBD1 on 5 matching bases. The CDR3 length is 15 residues. Deletions cut 0 bases from V and 3 bases from J, with 11 bases between. Germline loops: CDR1 MGHRA, CDR2 YSYEKL. CDR3 loop: CASSQDPGRDYGYTF. CDR3 DNA: TGCGCCAGCAGCCAAGATCCAGGGAGGGACTATGGCTACACCTTC.

The chain recombines TRBV20-1 with TRBJ2-1; D gene uncertain. The CDR3 has 13 residues. Germline V gene data show CDR1 as DFQATT and CDR2 as SNEGSKA (reference sequence). V was cut by 5 bases and J by 0 bases, with 8 bases left in between. CDR3: CSAGKSSYNEQFF. The CDR3 coding sequence is TGCAGTGCTGGTAAGAGCTCCTACAATGAGCAGTTCTTC.